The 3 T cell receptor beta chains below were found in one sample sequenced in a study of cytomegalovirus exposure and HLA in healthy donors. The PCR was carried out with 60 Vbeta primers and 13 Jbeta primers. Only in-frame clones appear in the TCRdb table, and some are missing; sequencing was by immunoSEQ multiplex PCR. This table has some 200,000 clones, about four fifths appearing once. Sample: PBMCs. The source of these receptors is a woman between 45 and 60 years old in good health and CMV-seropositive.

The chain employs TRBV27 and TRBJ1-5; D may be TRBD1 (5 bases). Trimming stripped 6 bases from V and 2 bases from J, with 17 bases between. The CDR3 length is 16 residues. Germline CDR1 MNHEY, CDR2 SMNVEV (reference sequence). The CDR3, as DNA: TGTGCCAGCAGCCCGGGACGGACTAGGGGCAATCAGCCCCAGCATTTT. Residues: CASSPGRTRGNQPQHF.

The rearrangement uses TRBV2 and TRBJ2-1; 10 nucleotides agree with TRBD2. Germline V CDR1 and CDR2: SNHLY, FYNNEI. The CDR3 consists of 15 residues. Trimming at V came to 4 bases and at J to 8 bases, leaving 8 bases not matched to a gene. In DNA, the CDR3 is TGTGCCAGCAGTGGGGCTAGCGGGGGAGGTCATGAGCAGTTCTTC. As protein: CASSGASGGGHEQFF.

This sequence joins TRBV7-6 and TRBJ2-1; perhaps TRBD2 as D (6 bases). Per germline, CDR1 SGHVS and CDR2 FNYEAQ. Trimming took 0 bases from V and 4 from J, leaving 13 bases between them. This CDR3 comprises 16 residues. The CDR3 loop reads CASSLAVMGGYNEQFF. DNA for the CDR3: TGTGCCAGCAGCTTAGCCGTGATGGGGGGTTACAATGAGCAGTTCTTC. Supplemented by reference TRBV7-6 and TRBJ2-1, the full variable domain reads GAGVSQSPRYKVTKRGQDVALRCDPISGHVSLYWYRQALGQGPEFLTYFNYEAQQDKSGLPNDRFSAERPEGSISTLTIQRTEQRDSAMYRCASSLAVMGGYNEQFFGPGTRLTVL.